The 16 T cell receptor beta chains below come from one sample, sequenced in a study of cytomegalovirus exposure and HLA in healthy donors. Clones were sequenced by immunoSEQ multiplex PCR, and TCRdb holds only the in-frame ones, with some missing. The sample yields about 180,000 clones, more than 75% seen once. Sequencing was performed on PBMCs. The receptors derive from a woman aged 25-40 years in good health and CMV-seronegative.

The rearrangement uses TRBV6-5 and TRBJ2-2; D is unresolved. This CDR3 has 15 residues. Germline loops: CDR1 MNHEY, CDR2 SVGAGI. Trimming removed 0 bases from V and 4 bases from J, with 9 bases in between. The CDR3 loop is CASSYSGPGTGELFF. For the CDR3, the DNA is TGTGCCAGCAGTTACTCGGGCCCAGGCACCGGGGAGCTGTTTTTT.

This sequence joins TRBV27 and TRBJ2-3; D may be TRBD1 (6 bases). The CDR3 contains 13 residues. Germline V gives CDR1 MNHEY, CDR2 SMNVEV (reference sequence). The germline V and J ends were trimmed by 3 bases and 4 bases, with 8 bases remaining between them. DNA of the CDR3: TGTGCCAGCAGTTTTGGACAGTCAGATACGCAGTATTTT. Encoded protein: CASSFGQSDTQYF.

This chain uses TRBV7-9 with TRBJ1-1; TRBD1 might be the D (6 bases). CDR3 length: 14 amino acids. Germline V CDR1 and CDR2: SEHNR, FQNEAQ (reference sequence). V was cut by 5 bases and J by 3 bases, with 13 bases left in between. This chain's CDR3 is CASSPRGRDTEAFF. As DNA, the CDR3 is TGTGCCAGCAGCCCCAGGGGCCGTGACACTGAAGCTTTCTTT. Full variable domain (outside the CDR3, taken from reference TRBV7-9 and TRBJ1-1): DTGVSQNPRHKITKRGQNVTFRCDPISEHNRLYWYRQTLGQGPEFLTYFQNEAQLEKSRLLSDRFSAERPKGSFSTLEIQRTEQGDSAMYLCASSPRGRDTEAFFGQGTRLTVV.

The chain joins TRBV4-2 to TRBJ1-5; 8 bases match TRBD1. Per the germline V gene, CDR1 is LGHNA and CDR2 is YNFKEQ. The CDR3 covers 17 residues. The J segment lost 2 bases and the V segment lost 3 bases, leaving 9 bases of the junction unmatched. This chain's CDR3 is CASSQAKTGEGNQPQHF. As DNA, the CDR3 is TGTGCCAGCAGCCAGGCCAAGACAGGGGAGGGCAATCAGCCCCAGCATTTT.

The chain recombines TRBV7-2 with TRBJ1-2; D not resolved. CDR3 length: 16 residues. Germline V CDR1 and CDR2: SGHTA, FQGNSA. Trimming shortened V by 4 bases and J by 0 bases, and 15 bases separated the two germline ends. In DNA form, the CDR3 reads TGTGCCAGCAGCTCCTTTGAGGGTATAGCTAACTATGGCTACACCTTC. Amino acids: CASSSFEGIANYGYTF.

CDR3 protein: CASNGGNSNQPQHF. The CDR3 region has the DNA TGTGCCAGTAATGGGGGGAATAGCAATCAGCCCCAGCATTTT. The chain uses TRBV19 and TRBJ1-5; possibly TRBD1 for D (5 bases). CDR1 is LNHDA and CDR2 is SQIVND in the germline V gene (reference sequence). The CDR3 spans 14 residues. The V end lost 7 bases, the J end lost 0 bases, and 10 bases lay between the germline ends. The variable domain in full, with the rest retrieved from reference TRBV19 and TRBJ1-5, is DGGITQSPKYLFRKEGQNVTLSCEQNLNHDAMYWYRQDPGQGLRLIYYSQIVNDFQKGDIAEGYSVSREKKESFPLTVTSAQKNPTAFYLCASNGGNSNQPQHFGDGTRLSIL.

The V and J genes are TRBV9 and TRBJ2-2, with TRBD2 matching over 12 bases. J gave up 5 bases and V 0 bases, and 2 bases lay outside the gene matches. This CDR3 is 16 amino acids long. Germline V gene lookup returns CDR1 SGDLS and CDR2 YYNGEE. For the CDR3, the DNA is TGTGCCAGCAGCGTAGTGACTAGCGGGGGAACCGGGGAGCTGTTTTTT. Amino acid sequence: CASSVVTSGGTGELFF.

The chain carries TRBV5-1 and TRBJ2-7; maybe TRBD1 (7 bases). With 4 bases removed from V and 9 bases from J, the gap between germline ends came to 20 bases. The CDR3 runs to 14 residues. Germline V gene lookup returns CDR1 SGHRS and CDR2 YFSETQ. The CDR3 DNA reads as TGCGCCAGCAGCATCGGAGGGGACAGCCGGGGGCAGTACTTC. Its protein product is CASSIGGDSRGQYF.

The chain links TRBV7-9 to TRBJ1-2; 7 bases line up with TRBD1. CDR3 length: 16 amino acids. CDR1 and CDR2 from the germline V gene are SEHNR and FQNEAQ (reference sequence). The J segment lost 4 bases and the V segment lost 0 bases, leaving 8 bases of the junction unmatched. CDR3 in DNA: TGTGCCAGCAGCTTAGCCTCACAGGGGTATGCCTATGGCTACACCTTC. This encodes CASSLASQGYAYGYTF. Looking up the rest from reference TRBV7-9 and TRBJ1-2 gives the full variable domain: DTGVSQNPRHKITKRGQNVTFRCDPISEHNRLYWYRQTLGQGPEFLTYFQNEAQLEKSRLLSDRFSAERPKGSFSTLEIQRTEQGDSAMYLCASSLASQGYAYGYTFGSGTRLTVV.

The chain recombines TRBV12-5 with TRBJ2-1; perhaps TRBD2 as D (6 bases). Germline V CDR1 and CDR2: LGHNT, FRNRAP. The CDR3 is 17 residues long. Trimming took off 2 bases at V and 5 bases at J, with 19 bases between the two ends. The CDR3 protein is CASGLFTGRGDDNEQFF. CDR3 nucleotides: TGTGCTAGTGGTTTGTTTACCGGGCGCGGGGACGACAATGAGCAGTTCTTC.

This chain uses TRBV7-8 with TRBJ1-4; TRBD1 is a possible D gene (5 bases). Trimming removed 4 bases from V and 5 bases from J, with 17 bases in between. Germline V gene lookup returns CDR1 SGHVS and CDR2 FQNEAQ. CDR3 length: 16 residues. The CDR3 DNA is TGTGCCAGCAGCTCAAACTACGGGGGGATAAATGAAAAACTGTTTTTT. Translated, it gives CASSSNYGGINEKLFF. The variable domain in full, completed from reference TRBV7-8 and TRBJ1-4, reads GAGVSQSPRYKVAKRGQDVALRCDPISGHVSLFWYQQALGQGPEFLTYFQNEAQLDKSGLPSDRFFAERPEGSVSTLKIQRTQQEDSAVYLCASSSNYGGINEKLFFGSGTQLSVL.

The CDR3 protein is CASSAGTSGETQYF. The CDR3 region has the DNA TGTGCCAGCAGCGCCGGGACTAGCGGGGAGACCCAGTACTTC. V usage is TRBV9 and J usage is TRBJ2-5; 12 bases align to TRBD2. The V gene's germline CDR1 is SGDLS and CDR2 YYNGEE. The CDR3 contains 14 residues. V lost 3 bases, J lost 5 bases, and 2 bases stayed unmatched.

The rearrangement joins TRBV15 to TRBJ1-5; 7 bases match TRBD1. The CDR3 consists of 15 residues. The junction had 9 bases not matched to a gene; V was cut back by 3 bases and J by 7 bases. The germline V gene has CDR1 LNHNV and CDR2 YYDKDF (reference sequence). CDR3: CATSSDNRGSQPQHF. CDR3 bases: TGTGCCACCAGCAGCGACAACAGGGGAAGCCAGCCCCAGCATTTT.

This rearrangement joins TRBV7-9 to TRBJ1-4; D ambiguous. V was pared by 5 bases and J by 2 bases, with 12 bases between. In germline, CDR1 is SEHNR, CDR2 FQNEAQ (reference sequence). CDR3 length: 15 residues. The CDR3 region has the DNA TGTGCCAGCAGCCCAAACCGGGGTACTAATGAAAAACTGTTTTTT. Residues: CASSPNRGTNEKLFF.

The chain uses TRBV7-9 and TRBJ1-3; 7 bases align to TRBD1. Germline V gene data show CDR1 as SEHNR and CDR2 as FQNEAQ (reference sequence). This CDR3 spans 13 amino acids. V lost 7 bases, J lost 7 bases, and 7 bases stayed unmatched. The CDR3 DNA reads as TGTGCCAGCACCAAAACAGGGGAGAACACCATATATTTT. Translation gives CASTKTGENTIYF.

V is TRBV4-2 and J is TRBJ2-7, with D perhaps matching TRBD2 (5 bases). V lost 4 bases and J 0 bases, leaving 10 bases between the germline ends. CDR1 LGHNA and CDR2 YNFKEQ come from the germline V gene. The CDR3 extends over 14 amino acids. The CDR3 region is CASSLPGVSYEQYF. CDR3 DNA: TGTGCCAGCAGCCTCCCCGGGGTCTCCTACGAGCAGTACTTC.